This T cell receptor beta chain was observed in a study of PD-1 blockade in classical Hodgkin lymphoma. Germline V CDR1 and CDR2: MNHNS, SASEGT. The CDR3 sequence is 14 residues long. The V end lost 3 bases, the J end lost 6 bases, and 14 bases lay between the germline ends. Findings and limits, study-wide: Patients newly diagnosed and complete responders had comparable baseline diversity. Significantly greater TCR diversity emerged by C4D1 in CD4+ cells but not CD8+ cells. Patients starting nivolumab under 1 year after ASCT were excluded.

The assay was immunoSEQ multiplex PCR, and TCRdb's table has in-frame clones only and misses some. The sample carries approximately 100,000 clones, approximately 90% recorded once. In regard to this clone: What it binds is not known.

Every single patient, without exception, relapsed after autologous stem cell transplantation, and brentuximab vedotin exposure varied. Patients had relapsed/refractory classical Hodgkin lymphoma with complete response, partial response or progressive disease as best response. Sequenced here: peripheral blood mononuclear cells (PBMCs), sampled before the second cycle of nivolumab. This rearrangement joins TRBV6-1 to TRBJ1-2; tentatively, D is TRBD1 (5 bases). This sequence was found in a human donor with classical Hodgkin lymphoma. This chain's CDR3 is CASSEMGVGDGYTF. In nucleotides, the CDR3 is TGTGCCAGCAGTGAGATGGGGGTAGGCGATGGCTACACCTTC.